A selection of T cell receptor beta chains follows, all from one sample in a study of CD8 T cells in ankylosing spondylitis. In TCRdb, the 5' RACE reads were re-called with MiXCR into one record per CDR3 protein. The table has about 750,000 distinct CDR3 sequences, 15% to 20% seen once. Sample: blood, either unsorted or a sorted T cell fraction (not recorded which). The receptors were sampled from a male donor with ankylosing spondylitis. Each CDR3 is given with its conserved first and last residue. A D gene is named only where the DNA matches it firmly. Where a row states a size, it is once, few, many or the class of an expanded clone; other rows omit it.

v_gene,j_gene,abundance,d_gene,CDR3aa,CDR3nt
TRBV6-2/TRBV6-3,TRBJ2-7,NA,TRBD1,CASRWEGQGTYEQYF,TGTGCCAGCAGGTGGGAGGGACAGGGCACCTACGAGCAGTACTTC
TRBV18,TRBJ1-4,NA,TRBD1,CASSPKGTGANEKLFF,TGTGCCAGCTCACCAAAGGGGACAGGCGCTAATGAAAAACTGTTTTTT
TRBV27,TRBJ2-2,NA,NA,CASSEVGTGELFF,TGTGCCAGCAGTGAAGTGGGCACCGGGGAGCTGTTTTTT
TRBV7-2,TRBJ1-1,few,NA,CASSPWSTEAFF,TGTGCCAGCAGCCCTTGGAGCACTGAAGCTTTCTTT
TRBV7-2,TRBJ2-3,NA,TRBD1,CASSLGPDRGSTDTQYF,TGTGCCAGCAGCTTAGGTCCGGACAGGGGGAGCACAGATACGCAGTATTTT
TRBV7-9,TRBJ1-2,NA,TRBD1,CASSLGTGVAFGYTF,TGTGCCAGCAGCTTGGGGACAGGAGTAGCTTTTGGCTACACCTTC
TRBV21-1,TRBJ1-2,few,NA,CASSPRAAYGYTF,TGTGCCAGCAGCCCCCGGGCAGCCTATGGCTACACCTTC
TRBV10-3,TRBJ1-2,NA,TRBD1,CAISDGTEDGYTF,TGTGCCATCAGTGACGGGACAGAGGATGGCTACACCTTC
TRBV15,TRBJ2-5,NA,NA,CATSRAETQYF,TGTGCCACCAGCAGAGCGGAGACCCAGTACTTC
TRBV20-1,TRBJ2-5,NA,NA,CSAPWGETQYF,TGCAGTGCCCCCTGGGGAGAGACCCAGTACTTC
TRBV20-1,TRBJ2-7,NA,NA,CSGRDGDLSYEQYF,TGCAGTGGCCGAGATGGGGACTTATCCTACGAGCAGTACTTC
TRBV27,TRBJ1-6,few,NA,CASKSVASSYNSPLHF,TGTGCCAGCAAGTCGGTCGCCAGCTCCTATAATTCACCCCTCCACTTT
TRBV5-5,TRBJ2-5,NA,NA,CASSLDLSFETQYF,TGTGCCAGCAGCTTGGACCTTTCCTTTGAGACCCAGTACTTC
TRBV11-1,TRBJ2-7,NA,TRBD2,CASSLAGTRGNRIEAAPFYEQYF,TGTGCCAGCAGCTTAGCGGGGACTAGGGGGAATAGAATTGAGGCGGCCCCGTTCTACGAGCAGTACTTC
TRBV28,TRBJ2-1,NA,NA,CASSSRDGYYNEQFF,TGTGCCAGCAGTTCACGGGACGGCTACTACAATGAGCAGTTCTTC
TRBV29-1,TRBJ2-3,NA,TRBD1,CSVPGGSGDTQYF,TGCAGCGTCCCAGGGGGCTCTGGTGATACGCAGTATTTT
TRBV6-5,TRBJ1-6,few,NA,CASSYRRYSPLHF,TGTGCCAGCAGTTACCGGCGATATTCACCCCTCCACTTT
TRBV29-1,TRBJ1-1,NA,NA,CSVDGRNTEAFF,TGCAGCGTTGATGGGCGGAACACTGAAGCTTTCTTT
TRBV3-1,TRBJ1-1,NA,NA,CASTAQLNTEAFF,TGTGCCAGCACAGCGCAGCTGAACACTGAAGCTTTCTTT
TRBV12-3/TRBV12-4,TRBJ1-3,NA,TRBD1,CASSPGTGLLGGNTIYF,TGTGCCAGCAGTCCGGGGACAGGCCTGCTAGGGGGAAACACCATATATTTT
TRBV28,TRBJ1-6,few,NA,CASSFGTGTKEVDSPLHF,TGTGCCAGCAGTTTCGGGACCGGGACAAAAGAGGTCGATTCACCCCTCCACTTT
TRBV20-1,TRBJ2-2,NA,NA,CSARGGRGTGELFF,TGCAGTGCTAGGGGGGGTAGAGGAACCGGGGAGCTGTTTTTT
TRBV3-1,TRBJ2-5,NA,TRBD2,CASSLQRGGETQYF,TGTGCCAGCAGCCTCCAGCGGGGAGGAGAGACCCAGTACTTC
TRBV9,TRBJ1-1,NA,NA,CASSPIPGAEAFF,TGTGCCAGCAGCCCTATTCCTGGGGCTGAAGCTTTCTTT
TRBV30,TRBJ2-5,many,TRBD2,CAWSAYPGTKETQYF,TGTGCCTGGAGTGCATACCCCGGGACTAAGGAGACCCAGTACTTC
TRBV21-1,TRBJ1-2,many,NA,CATRRGYYGYTF,TGTGCCACACGGCGGGGGTACTATGGCTACACCTTC